The sequence of this T cell receptor beta chain was determined in a study of cytomegalovirus exposure and HLA in healthy donors (dated by TCRdb to 2016 to 2017). At the level of the whole study: According to an earlier analysis of a few hundred of the donors, about 179 million T cells yielded over 90 million unique TCR beta sequences and approximately 300 Gb of sequence data. Alongside the repertoire data, information on donor age, sex, ethnicity and CMV serostatus was compiled. Among the roughly 410 genotyped donors, around 81% belonged to the genetic ancestry cluster associated with self-reported Caucasian donors. A later genetic analysis took genome-wide SNP genotypes for about three fifths of the 666 donors and used that subset as a discovery cohort. An early release covering roughly 640 HLA-typed donors comprised approximately 290 gigabases of sequencing data and approximately 80 million unique TCR sequences. The number of typed donors differed by locus: 629-630 for A, B, C, DRB1 and DQB1; 522 for DQA1; approximately 610 for DPA1; and roughly 450 for DPB1. Because of strong linkage in the cohort, five DR-DQ haplotypes were treated as single units for association and clustering. Among some 400 genotyped donors of the cohort, an average of around 250,000 unique TCR beta nucleotide sequences was sequenced per donor, of which about 18% were non-productive. An earlier analysis of 587 of the donors applied high-throughput TCR beta sequencing to assess whether each TCR beta V gene segment acted as functional or pseudogenic. In a later analysis, previously published TCR beta repertoires from about 640 donors were re-analyzed and high-resolution HLA genotyping was added so that TCR occurrence patterns could be studied. The study used immunosequencing to profile the T cell repertoires of approximately 640 subjects and linked those repertoires to cytomegalovirus serostatus. In addition to the first cohort of 666 subjects, a separate validation cohort of some 120 different subjects was used. The study aimed to test whether signatures of past pathogen exposure could be identified by cataloging public T cell receptors. In the later analysis, no new phenotypic data were used to find candidate immune exposures; instead, reliance was placed on TCR beta sequences and their occurrence across donors. Every repertoire in the discovery cohort had been generated on one and the same sequencing platform. To predict cytomegalovirus infection status, the study brought together high-throughput TCR immunosequencing, statistical association of individual TCRs with disease status, and machine learning. Both class I and class II loci were covered by HLA typing, at four-digit resolution. What the research found in general, with its limitations: CMV serostatus was the only immune exposure information available for the cohort. According to a later analysis, TCR association rates differed among HLA loci, with DRB1 alleles showing the most associated TCRs and HLA-C alleles showing the fewest. While some public TCRs were present in many individuals, most TCR sequences turned up only very rarely across donors. The classifier was reported to diagnose cytomegalovirus status with high specificity and sensitivity in both the original and validation cohorts. This cohort had only TCR beta chains sequenced, and the lack of alpha or paired-chain data limited which features could be detected. According to the authors, the approach could potentially be generalized to other disease states and immunological phenotypes. Linkage disequilibrium might explain the correlated functional status among segregating V segments, but an unknown experimental factor could not be ruled out. Because HLA typing was unavailable for some donors at each locus, only the typed subset was used in association tests. In vitro tests confirmed that three of the cytomegalovirus-associated TCR beta chains recognize cytomegalovirus antigens. In the study, around 160 TCR beta chains were listed as associated with cytomegalovirus. A later analysis associated approximately 17,000 TCR beta sequences with specific HLA alleles at a false discovery rate of 0.05. Compared with equally common non-associated chains, HLA-associated TCR beta chains in a later analysis were more clonally expanded and had lower generation probabilities. Some IMGT-functional V segments, including TRBV6-2 and TRBV6-3, could not be told apart with the 87-base-pair reads, so those segments were excluded. When HLA alleles, especially DR and DQ, strongly co-occurred, TCR associations were difficult to assign to individual alleles. A cluster of highly shared sequence variants was judged likely to represent a technical artifact of the sequencing pipeline. In an earlier analysis of some 500 of the donors, most TCR beta V segments appeared in productive rearrangements about 90% or about 30% of the time, broadly matching IMGT annotations. According to a later analysis, most CMV-associated TCR beta chains appeared to be HLA-restricted, and the HLA associations seemed to be driven largely by CMV exposure. A later analysis reported that several top co-occurrence clusters appeared linked to parvovirus B19, influenza, CMV and Epstein-Barr virus. Because counts were too low, roughly 17 rarely observed V segments, including chromosome 9 orphons, were left out of the earlier analysis of 587 of the donors. A later genetic analysis associated a missense DCLRE1C variant with V-gene and J-gene trimming of TCR beta chains, and an independent cohort replicated the association. Compared with the roughly 600-donor mean, donors in an Asian-associated ancestry cluster had fewer N-insertions in productive TCRs, according to a later genetic analysis. Sequencing depth was assumed to be roughly uniform across donors in the presence/absence analyses, though that assumption may not hold. A further reported finding was that TCR beta sequences accurately predicted the HLA-A and HLA-B alleles for most subjects in the first cohort.

The CDR3 measures 14 amino acids from cysteine to phenylalanine. Only CDR3 DNA remains: 42 bases, in frame from the first base. CDR1 and CDR2, per the germline V gene, are SGDLS and YYNGEE. Deletion took 0 bases off V and 7 bases off J, with a span of 13 bases between the germline ends. The cohort was made up of several hundred healthy bone marrow donors. Cohort members were all nominally healthy when sampled, although unrecorded immune exposures were likely present. The donor tested CMV seropositive and was one of the 289 seropositive cohort members. Every donor gave a peripheral blood sample, and the peripheral blood mononuclear cells from that sample were used for TCR beta sequencing. The Qiagen DNeasy Blood Extraction Kit was used to extract genomic DNA from the blood cell samples. On this clone itself: Its binding antigen is unknown. No quality values exist for individual bases; no much larger clone is one base distant.

The method behind the library was the immunoSEQ multiplex PCR assay. For the multiplex PCR, a mixture combining 60 forward primers for TCR Vbeta segments and 13 reverse primers for TCR Jbeta segments was used. A multiplex PCR assay on genomic DNA amplified the CDR3 region of rearranged TCR beta genes. On the Illumina HiSeq System, the amplified TCR beta libraries were sequenced as 87-base-pair reads. Per the source publication's procedure: A later analysis tallied approximately 87 million unique TCR beta chains across the 700 or so repertoires, and approximately 12 million of those chains were shared by two or more donors. A nearest-neighbor algorithm error-corrected the raw reads and collapsed the reads into unique sequences, merging closely related sequences to remove PCR and sequencing errors. V, D and J gene segments were assigned by aligning CDR3 sequences to IMGT reference sequences. For a sequence to be retained, a match of at least six nucleotides was required to both a V gene segment and a J gene segment. Rearrangements were classified as productive when the CDR3 lacked stop codons and remained in frame with V and J, and all other rearrangements were classified as non-productive. CDR3 was defined according to IMGT convention as the region running from the second conserved V-encoded cysteine to the conserved J-encoded phenylalanine. Sequences without an unambiguous match to a single V gene segment were excluded from the earlier analysis of approximately 560 of the donors. In an earlier analysis of around 590 of the donors, a V segment was called functional when productive rearrangements were above 56.7%, and segregating when the standard deviation between donors exceeded 5%. To diagnose cytomegalovirus status from the catalog of TCR beta chain sequences, a statistical classification framework was built. In a later analysis, TCR nucleotide sequences were compared against IMGT/GENE-DB human TR gene sequences so that V and J genes could be assigned. In a later analysis, CDR3 sequences and most-parsimonious VDJ recombination scenarios were assigned using the TCRdist pipeline. In a later analysis, every TCR beta chain was defined by the combination of its CDR3 amino acid sequence and its V-gene family, and reads without a unique V-gene family were dropped. As a way to deal with suspected cross-contamination and a sequencing artifact, a later analysis dropped nearly 600 nucleotide sequences that were highly shared and had low generation probability. For each public chain, a later analysis derived a clonal expansion index from normalized ranks of inferred template counts within each repertoire. In a later analysis, generation probabilities were computed with a VDJ recombination model fitted to out-of-frame rearrangements, and the resulting probabilities were checked against IGoR. In a later analysis, TCR-TCR, TCR-HLA and TCR-CMV co-occurrence was scored with hypergeometric tests, and a repertoire-size bias correction was applied to TCR pairs. To estimate false discovery rates, a later analysis permuted the HLA or CMV assignments 20 times. A later analysis grouped co-occurring TCRs with DBSCAN, adding TCRdist sequence similarity when clustering within HLA-allele-positive subsets. Repertoires with fewer than 30,000 or more than 120,000 public chains were left out of co-occurrence clustering, as were four to six repertoires with anomalous nucleotide sharing. TCRdb mirrors the immuneACCESS table, restricted to in-frame sequences. Some clones are absent from its copies; in checked studies, under half trace to an unresolved V gene, and the reason for the others is unknown. That table furnishes V, J and clone size, whereas the DNA furnished D and trimming. This sample lists about 110,000 clones; about 80% were detected once. Jointly, the top ten make up roughly 2.6% of the sample.

This receptor was taken from a young man in good health and CMV-seropositive. Material for sequencing was PBMCs. The rearranged segments are TRBV9 and TRBJ1-2, with the D segment identity uncertain. The DNA sequence is given as TGTGCCAGCAGCGTAGCTTATTCCGCCGGTGGCTACACCTTC. The translation is CASSVAYSAGGYTF.